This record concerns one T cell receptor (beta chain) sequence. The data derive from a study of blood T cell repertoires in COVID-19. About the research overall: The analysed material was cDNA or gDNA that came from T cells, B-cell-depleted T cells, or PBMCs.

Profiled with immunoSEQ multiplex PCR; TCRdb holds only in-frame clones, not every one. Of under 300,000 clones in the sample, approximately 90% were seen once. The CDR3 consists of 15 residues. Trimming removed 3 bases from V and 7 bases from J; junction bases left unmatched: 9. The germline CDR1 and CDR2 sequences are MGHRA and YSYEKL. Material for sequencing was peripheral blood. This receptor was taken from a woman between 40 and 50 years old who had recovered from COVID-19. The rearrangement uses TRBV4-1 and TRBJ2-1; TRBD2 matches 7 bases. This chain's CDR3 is CASSHGGLAVNEQFF. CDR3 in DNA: TGCGCCAGCAGCCACGGAGGGCTAGCGGTGAATGAGCAGTTCTTC.